Presented here are 25 T cell receptor beta chains from one specimen sequenced in a study of blood T cell repertoires in COVID-19. TCRdb keeps only in-frame clones here, not all; method: immunoSEQ multiplex PCR. The repertoire includes tens of thousands of clones, 75% to 80% of them detected once, and 8.5% to 9% sits in the top ten. The sequenced sample was peripheral blood. Receptors were obtained from a man between 65 and 85 years old with active or convalescent COVID-19.

This chain uses TRBV11-2 with TRBJ2-1; possibly TRBD1 for D (5 bases). With 0 bases removed from V and 6 bases from J, the gap between germline ends came to 9 bases. The CDR3 is 14 amino acids. Germline V gives CDR1 SGHAT, CDR2 FQNNGV. CDR3 region: CASSLEGDSNEQFF. As DNA, the CDR3 is TGTGCCAGCAGCTTAGAAGGGGATAGCAATGAGCAGTTCTTC.

The rearrangement links TRBV5-1 to TRBJ2-1; TRBD2 agrees at 10 bases. Germline assignment: CDR1 SGHRS and CDR2 YFSETQ. This CDR3 is 15 amino acids long. Trimming took 4 bases from V and 8 from J; bases not matched to a gene: 9. CDR3 bases: TGCGCCAGCAGCGGATCCGGGACTAGCGTCGATGAGCAGTTCTTC. Translating gives CASSGSGTSVDEQFF. Supplemented by reference TRBV5-1 and TRBJ2-1, the full variable domain reads KAGVTQTPRYLIKTRGQQVTLSCSPISGHRSVSWYQQTPGQGLQFLFEYFSETQRNKGNFPGRFSGRQFSNSRSEMNVSTLELGDSALYLCASSGSGTSVDEQFFGPGTRLTVL.

This clone has only a few counts. The gene calls are TRBV30 and TRBJ1-6; D not certain. This CDR3 contains 11 residues. Germline V gives CDR1 GTSNPN, CDR2 SVGIG (reference sequence). The V and J ends lost 0 bases and 15 bases respectively, with 9 bases between them. The CDR3 coding sequence is TGTGCCTGGAGTGTAGGCGGACTCCTCCACTTT. This translates into CAWSVGGLLHF.

The chain is built from TRBV28 and TRBJ1-2; TRBD1 agrees at 7 bases. The ends lost 6 bases at V and 0 bases at J; junction bases unmatched: 4. Germline CDR1 reads MDHEN; CDR2 reads SYDVKM. The CDR3 spans 14 residues. The CDR3 sequence: CASSTGQPNYGYTF. CDR3 nucleotides: TGTGCCAGCAGCACGGGACAGCCTAACTATGGCTACACCTTC.

The chain employs TRBV24-1 and TRBJ2-7; D might be TRBD1 (6 bases). Per germline, CDR1 KGHDR and CDR2 SFDVKD. V lost 3 bases and J lost 7, with 18 bases in between. This CDR3 comprises 15 residues. Here the CDR3 DNA reads TGTGCCACCAGTGATCCCCAAGACAGGTCTAGTGAGCAGTACTTC. It encodes CATSDPQDRSSEQYF.

This rearrangement joins TRBV5-1 to TRBJ2-7, with D possibly TRBD2 on 5 matching bases. V shed 2 bases and J shed 1 base, with 7 bases lying between them. Germline assignment: CDR1 SGHRS and CDR2 YFSETQ. CDR3 size: 13 residues. DNA of the CDR3: TGCGCCAGCAGCTTCGCGGGTTCCTACGAGCAGTACTTC. Protein sequence: CASSFAGSYEQYF. The whole variable domain, remainder taken from reference TRBV5-1 and TRBJ2-7, is KAGVTQTPRYLIKTRGQQVTLSCSPISGHRSVSWYQQTPGQGLQFLFEYFSETQRNKGNFPGRFSGRQFSNSRSEMNVSTLELGDSALYLCASSFAGSYEQYFGPGTRLTVT.

This rearrangement joins TRBV19 to TRBJ2-6; perhaps TRBD1 as D (5 bases). V lost 9 bases to trimming and J lost 0 bases, with 9 bases between them. CDR3 length equals 14 residues. Germline CDR1 LNHDA, CDR2 SQIVND (reference sequence). CDR3 region: CASAGISGANVLTF. Written as DNA, the CDR3 is TGTGCCAGCGCAGGGATCTCTGGGGCCAACGTCCTGACTTTC.

The chain uses TRBV6-2 or TRBV6-3 and TRBJ1-5, with no clear D. The length of the CDR3 is 13 residues. Per germline, CDR1 MNHEY and CDR2 SVGEGT. V was shortened by 0 bases and J by 6 bases, with 6 bases between the two germline ends. CDR3 region: CASSYSIGQPQHF. The CDR3 DNA is TGTGCCAGCAGTTACTCTATCGGTCAGCCCCAGCATTTT.

DNA of the CDR3: TGTGCCAGCAGTAGTGGTGGACAGGGCCTTGAAGCTTTCTTT. This sequence encodes CASSSGGQGLEAFF. The chain employs TRBV7-9 and TRBJ1-1; 8 nucleotides agree with TRBD1. J was trimmed by 7 bases and V by 6 bases; bases with no gene match: 10. The CDR3 contains 14 residues. Germline lookup yields CDR1 SEHNR and CDR2 FQNEAQ (reference sequence).

The sample holds one count of this clone. J is TRBJ1-6 and V is TRBV19; no firm D call. Trimming took off 4 bases at V and 2 bases at J, with 9 bases between the two ends. The CDR3 length is 15 residues. CDR1 and CDR2 from the germline V gene are LNHDA and SQIVND (reference sequence). The CDR3 loop reads CASSTGDTYNSPLHF. DNA of the CDR3: TGTGCCAGTAGTACCGGGGATACCTATAATTCACCCCTCCACTTT.

Points on this clone: A junction boundary mismatches the germline segment, possibly from a read error. The same CDR3 can be traced to other DNA sequences in this sample. The chain uses TRBV7-3 and TRBJ2-1, with 7 bases lining up with TRBD1. CDR3 length equals 14 residues. Germline-derived CDR1 and CDR2 are SGHTA and FQGTGA. DNA for the CDR3: TGTGCTAGCAGCGAGCACCCAGGGGGCAATGAGCAGTTCTTC. Its protein product is CASSEHPGGNEQFF. The full variable domain, with the rest looked up from reference TRBV7-3 and TRBJ2-1, is GAGVSQTPSNKVTEKGKYVELRCDPISGHTALYWYRQSLGQGPEFLIYFQGTGAADDSGLPNDRFFAVRPEGSVSTLKIQRTERGDSAVYLCASSEHPGGNEQFFGPGTRLTVL.

V is TRBV20-1 and J is TRBJ1-1; tentative D call: TRBD1 (5 bases). Trimming took 3 bases from V and 3 from J, leaving 11 bases between them. Germline V lookup: CDR1 DFQATT, CDR2 SNEGSKA (reference sequence). The CDR3 contains 13 residues. For the CDR3, the DNA is TGCAGTGCTAGTTGGGGCCTGGACACTGAAGCTTTCTTT. It codes for CSASWGLDTEAFF.

The gene calls are TRBV27 and TRBJ1-2, with D possibly being TRBD1 (5 bases). With 7 bases removed from V and 8 bases from J, the gap between germline ends came to 11 bases. The CDR3 is 11 residues long. Germline V gene data show CDR1 as MNHEY and CDR2 as SMNVEV (reference sequence). CDR3 amino acids: CASKGAVGYTF. CDR3 sequence (DNA): TGTGCCAGCAAAGGGGCTGTGGGCTACACCTTC.

The CDR3: CASSLRDQPQHF. The DNA of the CDR3 is TGTGCCAGCAGTTTGCGGGATCAGCCCCAGCATTTT. The genes are TRBV28 and TRBJ1-5; the D is unclear. Trimming pared 3 bases from V and 5 bases from J, leaving 5 bases between. The CDR3 is 12 residues long. CDR1 is MDHEN, CDR2 SYDVKM, per germline.

The chain joins TRBV5-1 to TRBJ1-2; 8 positions match TRBD1. After removal of 4 bases from V and 7 bases from J, the junction contained 15 bases not matched to a gene. The length of the CDR3 is 16 residues. Germline V gene lookup returns CDR1 SGHRS and CDR2 YFSETQ. CDR3 region: CASSPLGQEYSRGYTF. Here the CDR3 DNA reads TGCGCCAGCAGCCCGCTGGGACAGGAATATTCCCGTGGCTACACCTTC. The variable domain in full, with the rest retrieved from reference TRBV5-1 and TRBJ1-2, is KAGVTQTPRYLIKTRGQQVTLSCSPISGHRSVSWYQQTPGQGLQFLFEYFSETQRNKGNFPGRFSGRQFSNSRSEMNVSTLELGDSALYLCASSPLGQEYSRGYTFGSGTRLTVV.

This chain connects TRBV27 to TRBJ1-1, with D possibly being TRBD1 (6 bases). V gave up 3 bases and J gave up 2 bases, with 10 bases separating them. CDR3 size: 14 residues. Germline CDR1 MNHEY, CDR2 SMNVEV (reference sequence). CDR3 amino acids: CASSFGTPNTEAFF. In nucleotides, the CDR3 is TGTGCCAGCAGTTTCGGGACACCTAACACTGAAGCTTTCTTT.

The chain couples TRBV28 to TRBJ1-5, with D hard to call. V shed 3 bases and J shed 2 bases, with 14 bases lying between them. This CDR3 is 16 amino acids long. CDR1 is MDHEN and CDR2 is SYDVKM in the germline V gene. This CDR3 is CASSLSSGRGNQPQHF. CDR3 coding DNA: TGTGCCAGCAGTTTGTCCTCGGGGAGGGGCAATCAGCCCCAGCATTTT. Filled out from reference TRBV28 and TRBJ1-5, the complete variable domain reads DVKVTQSSRYLVKRTGEKVFLECVQDMDHENMFWYRQDPGLGLRLIYFSYDVKMKEKGDIPEGYSVSREKKERFSLILESASTNQTSMYLCASSLSSGRGNQPQHFGDGTRLSIL.

The gene calls are TRBV7-8 and TRBJ2-5, with D perhaps TRBD1 (5 bases). The CDR3 has 14 residues. V gave up 1 base and J gave up 5 bases, with 11 bases separating them. Germline loops: CDR1 SGHVS, CDR2 FQNEAQ. This chain's CDR3 is CASSLEGFLETQYF. CDR3 coding DNA: TGTGCCAGCAGCTTAGAGGGGTTCTTGGAGACCCAGTACTTC.

V gene TRBV30 combines with J gene TRBJ1-2; 7 bases line up with TRBD1. CDR3 length: 15 amino acids. Unmatched junction bases numbered 12, after V lost 1 base and J lost 7 bases. In germline, CDR1 is GTSNPN, CDR2 SVGIG (reference sequence). In DNA form, the CDR3 reads TGTGCCTGGAGTGACGGGACAGCCATAAGAGGTGGCTACACCTTC. Amino acids: CAWSDGTAIRGGYTF.

This clone was picked up a small number of times. The chain couples TRBV4-1 to TRBJ2-7; 10 nucleotides line up with TRBD1. The CDR3 contains 14 residues. The V gene's germline CDR1 is MGHRA and CDR2 YSYEKL. J gave up 7 bases and V 1 base, and 4 bases lay outside the gene matches. The CDR3 loop reads CASSQADRGYEQYF. CDR3 in DNA: TGCGCCAGCAGCCAAGCGGACAGGGGGTATGAGCAGTACTTC.

V gene TRBV19 combines with J gene TRBJ2-7, with D hard to call. The germline V gene has CDR1 LNHDA and CDR2 SQIVND (reference sequence). This CDR3 has 13 residues. V was trimmed by 6 bases and J by 6 bases, leaving 15 bases between them. The CDR3 DNA is TGTGCCAGTAGCCAAACCACCATGGCCGAGCAGTACTTC. Its protein is CASSQTTMAEQYF. Drawing the rest from reference TRBV19 and TRBJ2-7, the complete variable domain is DGGITQSPKYLFRKEGQNVTLSCEQNLNHDAMYWYRQDPGQGLRLIYYSQIVNDFQKGDIAEGYSVSREKKESFPLTVTSAQKNPTAFYLCASSQTTMAEQYFGPGTRLTVT.

J is TRBJ2-5 and V is TRBV6-1; 10 nucleotides align to TRBD2. The CDR3 length is 18 residues. V shed 1 base and J 1 base; nucleotides not matched to a gene: 9. CDR1 and CDR2 from the germline V gene are MNHNS and SASEGT. This CDR3 is CASSEEKAGGPIQETQYF. Here the CDR3 DNA reads TGTGCCAGCAGTGAAGAGAAAGCGGGGGGGCCGATCCAAGAGACCCAGTACTTC.

This chain joins TRBV28 and TRBJ2-2; D is perhaps TRBD2 (6 bases). This CDR3 comprises 14 residues. Germline V gene sequence: CDR1 MDHEN, CDR2 SYDVKM. The V end was cut by 8 bases, the J end by 6 bases, with 16 bases between. CDR3 nucleotides: TGTGCCAGCGGAGGGGATCGGCAGGCCGGGGAGCTGTTTTTT. This gives the protein CASGGDRQAGELFF.

This clone has only one observation. This sequence joins TRBV9 and TRBJ1-2; no firm D call. Trimming removed 0 bases from V and 5 bases from J, with 11 bases in between. In germline, CDR1 is SGDLS, CDR2 YYNGEE. The CDR3 sequence is 14 residues long. The CDR3 region has the DNA TGTGCCAGCAGCGTAGTTGAGGGAACTTATGGCTACACCTTC. This codes for CASSVVEGTYGYTF.

The chain carries TRBV7-9 and TRBJ2-2, with 10 positions matching TRBD1. CDR1 and CDR2 (germline): SEHNR, FQNEAQ (reference sequence). CDR3 length: 15 residues. The V and J ends lost 5 bases and 7 bases, in that order; junction bases with no gene match: 7. The CDR3 reads CASSPGQGVSGELFF. The CDR3 bases are TGTGCCAGCAGCCCTGGACAGGGGGTTAGCGGGGAGCTGTTTTTT.